This T cell receptor beta chain was identified in a study of T cell repertoires in ileal Crohn's disease. In the study overall: Patients had a median 7.9-year disease duration, and over 30% were active smokers. Overall study results and limits: Every patient over 26.8% clonality showed endoscopic recurrence.

Eligibility required adulthood, ileal or ileocolonic Crohn's disease and indicated ileocolonic resection. Some clones are missing from TCRdb's copy, which holds only in-frame ones; the method was immunoSEQ multiplex PCR. The sample has approximately 12,000 clones, 70% to 80% seen once; the top ten hold roughly 4.3%. This clone showed up just once. Its specificity is unknown. Germline lookup yields CDR1 SGHVS and CDR2 FQNEAQ. The CDR3 extends over 13 amino acids. V shed 5 bases and J shed 6 bases, with 12 bases lying between them. The sequenced sample was ileal tissue. V and J are TRBV7-8 and TRBJ2-3, with D maybe TRBD2 (5 bases). This sequence was found in an adult with Crohn's disease. The chain's CDR3 is CASSPRGRDTQYF. CDR3 DNA sequence: TGTGCCAGCAGCCCCAGAGGGCGGGATACGCAGTATTTT. Full variable domain (missing parts from reference TRBV7-8 and TRBJ2-3): GAGVSQSPRYKVAKRGQDVALRCDPISGHVSLFWYQQALGQGPEFLTYFQNEAQLDKSGLPSDRFFAERPEGSVSTLKIQRTQQEDSAVYLCASSPRGRDTQYFGPGTRLTVL.